This T cell receptor beta chain was sequenced for a study of cytomegalovirus exposure and HLA in healthy donors. CDR1 and CDR2 from the germline V gene are GTSNPN and SVGIG (reference sequence). This CDR3 region has 15 residues. The V end lost 0 bases, the J end lost 2 bases, and 12 bases lay between the germline ends. As to this clone: Its antigen remains unidentified.

Points from the study as a whole: In a later analysis, a missense DCLRE1C variant was linked to TCR beta V- and J-gene trimming.

PCR employed 60 Vbeta and 13 Jbeta primers. Sequencing was performed with immunoSEQ multiplex PCR; in TCRdb, only in-frame clones are kept and a portion is missing. The sample yields some 120,000 clones, approximately 80% seen once. The clonotype was recovered from a woman aged 30 to 39 in good health and CMV-seronegative. The chain couples TRBV30 to TRBJ2-3; the D gene is possibly TRBD2 (7 bases). The sequenced sample was PBMCs. This chain's CDR3 is CAWSVGRGHTDTQYF. The CDR3 region has the DNA TGTGCCTGGAGTGTAGGGCGGGGGCACACAGATACGCAGTATTTT.